Presented here are 32 T cell receptor beta chains from one specimen sequenced in a study of response to subunit inactivated influenza vaccine. TCRdb itself ran the RT-PCR reads through MiXCR, one entry per CDR3 protein. Of fewer than 250,000 distinct CDR3 sequences in the sample, approximately 15% were seen once. The material sequenced was CD8+ T cells sorted from PBMCs, taken about 5 days after vaccination. Every receptor here comes from a man between 50 and 59 years old who received an inactivated influenza vaccine.

The chain employs TRBV4-3 and TRBJ2-5, with D unclear. Between the trimmed V and J ends, which lost 0 bases and 5 bases, there was a span of 10 bases. Per the germline V gene, CDR1 is LGHNA and CDR2 is YSLEER. CDR3 length: 14 residues. Here the CDR3 DNA reads TGCGCCAGCAGCCAAGAACGTTGGCAGGAGACCCAGTACTTC. Translation gives CASSQERWQETQYF.

This clonotype appeared a few times. This rearrangement joins TRBV7-9 to TRBJ2-3; D is unclear. Trimming removed 5 bases from V and 1 base from J, with 10 bases in between. Germline V gene data show CDR1 as SEHNR and CDR2 as FQNEAQ (reference sequence). The CDR3 runs to 14 residues. CDR3 sequence: CASSPTYGTDTQYF. The CDR3 DNA follows: TGTGCCAGCAGCCCGACGTATGGCACAGATACGCAGTATTTT.

The chain recombines TRBV28 with TRBJ2-1; the D is unclear. From germline, CDR1 is MDHEN and CDR2 SYDVKM. V lost 10 bases and J lost 6, with 19 bases in between. The length of the CDR3 is 14 residues. The CDR3 DNA sequence: TGTGCCATCGGCCCCGGGCACGCGATCAATGAGCAGTTCTTC. Amino acids: CAIGPGHAINEQFF. The full variable domain, its missing parts supplied by reference TRBV28 and TRBJ2-1, is DVKVTQSSRYLVKRTGEKVFLECVQDMDHENMFWYRQDPGLGLRLIYFSYDVKMKEKGDIPEGYSVSREKKERFSLILESASTNQTSMYLCAIGPGHAINEQFFGPGTRLTVL.

The chain is built from TRBV20-1 and TRBJ2-1; D may be TRBD2 (5 bases). This CDR3 region has 14 residues. Germline lookup yields CDR1 DFQATT and CDR2 SNEGSKA (reference sequence). The V end was cut by 6 bases, the J end by 0 bases, with 12 bases between. The CDR3 region has the DNA TGCAGTGCAGTCACCGGGATCTCCTACAATGAGCAGTTCTTC. Its protein is CSAVTGISYNEQFF.

This chain uses TRBV10-3 with TRBJ2-7; 9 bases are shared with TRBD2. V lost 0 bases to trimming and J lost 0 bases; unmatched junction nucleotides: 18. The length of the CDR3 is 21 residues. Germline CDR1 reads ENHRY; CDR2 reads SYGVKD. The CDR3 DNA reads as TGTGCCATCAGTGAGTCGCCTTTCGGGGCTAGCGGGGTGCCCAGCTCCTACGAGCAGTACTTC. It translates to CAISESPFGASGVPSSYEQYF.

There are a few counts of this clonotype. The genes are TRBV29-1 and TRBJ2-1; the D call may be TRBD1 or TRBD2 (5 bases each). Germline V gene data show CDR1 as SQVTM and CDR2 as ANQGSEA. Trimming took off 2 bases at V and 10 bases at J, with 21 bases between the two ends. CDR3 length equals 15 residues. The CDR3 region is CSVEQSLPSRDEQFF. The CDR3 DNA follows: TGCAGCGTTGAACAATCGCTCCCCTCAAGGGACGAGCAGTTCTTC.

This clonotype was seen at least ten times. V gene TRBV14 combines with J gene TRBJ2-7; D may correspond to TRBD1 or TRBD2 (6 bases each). This CDR3 has 16 amino acids. Deletions cut 1 base from V and 1 base from J, with 14 bases between. Germline lookup yields CDR1 SGHDN and CDR2 FVKESK. The DNA of the CDR3 is TGTGCCAGCAGCCAAGGGGCCCCGGGGGCATCCTACGAGCAGTACTTC. Its translation: CASSQGAPGASYEQYF.

This clonotype was counted ten times or more. This chain uses TRBV24-1 with TRBJ2-7, with 10 positions matching TRBD1. Trimming removed 4 bases from V and 5 bases from J; junction bases left unmatched: 7. The germline V gene encodes CDR1 KGHDR and CDR2 SFDVKD. The CDR3 is 15 residues long. The CDR3 protein is CATSDTGTGVHEQYF. In nucleotides, the CDR3 is TGTGCCACCAGTGACACCGGGACAGGGGTCCACGAGCAGTACTTC.

The gene calls are TRBV4-2 and TRBJ2-7; 9 bases are a match to TRBD2. V lost 1 base to trimming and J lost 3 bases; unmatched junction nucleotides: 7. The CDR3 totals 16 residues. Looked up from germline, CDR1 is LGHNA and CDR2 is YNFKEQ. CDR3 loop: CASSQAVLSGSYEQYF. DNA of the CDR3: TGTGCCAGCAGCCAAGCGGTACTTAGCGGGAGCTACGAGCAGTACTTC.

This sequence joins TRBV5-1 and TRBJ2-1; maybe TRBD2 (5 bases). Between the trimmed V and J ends, which lost 3 bases and 7 bases, there was a span of 8 bases. The CDR3 is made up of 12 amino acids. Germline V gene sequence: CDR1 SGHRS, CDR2 YFSETQ. CDR3 sequence: CASSSDLNEQFF. The DNA of the CDR3 is TGCGCCAGCAGCTCGGACTTGAATGAGCAGTTCTTC.

This clonotype was seen at least ten times. The chain uses TRBV11-2 and TRBJ2-3; D possibly corresponds to TRBD2 (6 bases). With 5 bases removed from V and 0 bases from J, the gap between germline ends came to 15 bases. The germline CDR1 and CDR2 sequences are SGHAT and FQNNGV. This CDR3 has 16 residues. CDR3 bases: TGTGCCAGCAGCCCAGGCGGGGAAGAAAGCACAGATACGCAGTATTTT. It translates to CASSPGGEESTDTQYF.

A few counts support this clonotype. V is TRBV4-3 and J is TRBJ2-1, with 11 positions matching TRBD2. V lost 0 bases, J lost 3 bases, and 7 bases stayed unmatched. CDR1 is LGHNA and CDR2 is YSLEER in the germline V gene. The CDR3 loop spans 18 amino acids. CDR3 protein: CASSQDGIGTSGYNEQFF. The CDR3 DNA reads as TGCGCCAGCAGCCAAGATGGGATAGGGACTAGCGGCTACAATGAGCAGTTCTTC.

The V and J genes are TRBV7-9 and TRBJ1-4; a possible D gene is TRBD1 (5 bases). CDR3 length equals 14 residues. Trimming took 3 bases from V and 2 from J, leaving 7 bases between them. Per germline, CDR1 SEHNR and CDR2 FQNEAQ (reference sequence). As DNA, the CDR3 is TGTGCCAGCAGCTTCGGGGGTACTAATGAAAAACTGTTTTTT. Its protein product is CASSFGGTNEKLFF.

The chain uses TRBV4-3 and TRBJ2-1, with 10 bases identical to TRBD1. Germline V gene sequence: CDR1 LGHNA, CDR2 YSLEER. The CDR3 is made up of 15 amino acids. Trimming at V came to 4 bases and at J to 4 bases, leaving 4 bases not matched to a gene. The DNA of the CDR3 is TGCGCCAGCAGCCCCGGGACAGGGGTTTACAATGAGCAGTTCTTC. Translation: CASSPGTGVYNEQFF.

The chain recombines TRBV29-1 with TRBJ2-2, with no clear D. Germline CDR1 reads SQVTM; CDR2 reads ANQGSEA. This CDR3 comprises 13 residues. V lost 3 bases, J lost 1 base, and 6 bases lay in between. The CDR3: CSVDKGNTGELFF. The CDR3 DNA sequence: TGCAGCGTTGACAAAGGGAACACCGGGGAGCTGTTTTTT.

The chain employs TRBV6-5 and TRBJ2-1, with TRBD2 matching 11 bases. The germline V gene encodes CDR1 MNHEY and CDR2 SVGAGI. The CDR3 totals 16 residues. J lost 4 bases, V lost 2 bases, and 4 bases had no gene match. This CDR3 is CASSYVRTSGYNEQFF. The CDR3 DNA sequence: TGTGCCAGCAGTTACGTCCGGACTAGCGGGTACAATGAGCAGTTCTTC.

The chain couples TRBV28 to TRBJ1-1; perhaps TRBD1 as D (6 bases). This CDR3 comprises 16 residues. V was clipped by 4 bases and J by 0 bases, with 15 bases between them. Germline CDR1 reads MDHEN; CDR2 reads SYDVKM. The CDR3 DNA reads as TGTGCCAGCAGTTGGGAACCGGGGGCAATGAACACTGAAGCTTTCTTT. Translation: CASSWEPGAMNTEAFF. The full variable domain, rest sourced from reference TRBV28 and TRBJ1-1, is DVKVTQSSRYLVKRTGEKVFLECVQDMDHENMFWYRQDPGLGLRLIYFSYDVKMKEKGDIPEGYSVSREKKERFSLILESASTNQTSMYLCASSWEPGAMNTEAFFGQGTRLTVV.

This clonotype was seen ten or more times. Written as DNA, the CDR3 is TGCGCCAGCAGCCTAAAGGTATTCGCAGCGGAAACAGATACGCAGTATTTT. Protein: CASSLKVFAAETDTQYF. The chain combines TRBV4-3 with TRBJ2-3, with D tentatively TRBD2 (5 bases). The CDR3 has 17 amino acids. The germline V gene has CDR1 LGHNA and CDR2 YSLEER. V shed 4 bases and J shed 3 bases, with 20 bases lying between them.

The chain links TRBV5-1 to TRBJ2-5; 10 bases are shared with TRBD2. The CDR3 sequence is 15 residues long. Trimming cost V 4 bases and J 7 bases; bases outside gene matches: 10. Looked up from germline, CDR1 is SGHRS and CDR2 is YFSETQ. CDR3 DNA: TGCGCCAGCAGCCCAGGGACTAGCGAGGGGGTGACCCAGTACTTC. Encoded protein: CASSPGTSEGVTQYF.

This clonotype was counted between two and nine times. CDR3 coding DNA: TGTGCCAGCAGCTCAGACGGGGGGGACAATGAGCAGTTCTTC. This translates into CASSSDGGDNEQFF. The rearrangement joins TRBV9 to TRBJ2-1; 8 bases are a match to TRBD2. The length of the CDR3 is 14 residues. Trimming at V came to 4 bases and at J to 5 bases, leaving 5 bases not matched to a gene. Germline loops: CDR1 SGDLS, CDR2 YYNGEE.

This rearrangement joins TRBV12-3 or TRBV12-4 to TRBJ2-7, with unresolved D. V gave up 6 bases and J gave up 4 bases, with 19 bases separating them. The length of the CDR3 is 15 residues. The CDR3 region is CASRLLPGQPYEQYF. As DNA, the CDR3 is TGTGCCAGCAGACTTCTCCCAGGTCAACCTTACGAGCAGTACTTC.

V gene TRBV29-1 combines with J gene TRBJ2-7, with D perhaps TRBD1 or TRBD2 (5 bases each). Trimming stripped 4 bases from V and 2 bases from J, with 12 bases between. The CDR3 length is 13 residues. Germline CDR1 SQVTM, CDR2 ANQGSEA. The CDR3 nucleotides read TGCAGCGTTGTAACGGGGCAGGCCTACGAGCAGTACTTC. This encodes CSVVTGQAYEQYF.

This clonotype is a singleton in its sample. V gene TRBV27 combines with J gene TRBJ1-6; D is possibly TRBD1 (6 bases). CDR1 and CDR2 from the germline V gene are MNHEY and SMNVEV (reference sequence). The CDR3 has 13 residues. V lost 6 bases to trimming and J lost 10 bases, with 13 bases between them. DNA for the CDR3: TGTGCCAGCAGCGCCGAACAGGGCTCACCCCTCCACTTT. Translation: CASSAEQGSPLHF.

The chain combines TRBV10-3 with TRBJ2-2; TRBD2 matches 12 bases. Trimming took 7 bases from V and 5 from J; bases not matched to a gene: 8. Germline V gene lookup returns CDR1 ENHRY and CDR2 SYGVKD. The CDR3 loop spans 16 amino acids. CDR3 sequence reads: CAINPGLAGSTGELFF. CDR3 nucleotides: TGTGCCATCAATCCGGGACTAGCGGGTTCAACCGGGGAGCTGTTTTTT.

This clonotype turned up a few times. The rearrangement uses TRBV5-5 and TRBJ2-4; D might be TRBD2 (6 bases). The CDR3 spans 18 residues. Germline loops: CDR1 SGHKS, CDR2 YYEKEE (reference sequence). The V end lost 6 bases, the J end lost 2 bases, and 24 bases lay between the germline ends. The CDR3 sequence is CASTPGVGLAWTKNIQYF. Written as DNA, the CDR3 is TGTGCCAGCACCCCGGGAGTCGGGCTAGCGTGGACCAAAAACATTCAGTACTTC. The complete variable domain, with remaining parts taken from reference TRBV5-5 and TRBJ2-4, reads DAGVTQSPTHLIKTRGQQVTLRCSPISGHKSVSWYQQVLGQGPQFIFQYYEKEERGRGNFPDRFSARQFPNYSSELNVNALLLGDSALYLCASTPGVGLAWTKNIQYFGAGTRLSVL.

The CDR3 protein is CASSPPGGRSYNEQFF. CDR3 nucleotides: TGTGCCAGCAGCCCCCCGGGGGGGCGATCCTACAATGAGCAGTTCTTC. The chain carries TRBV7-9 and TRBJ2-1, with TRBD2 identical over 8 bases. Germline trimming cut 5 bases from V and 1 base from J; bases unmatched to any gene: 7. This CDR3 is 16 amino acids long. The V gene's germline CDR1 is SEHNR and CDR2 FQNEAQ (reference sequence).

This sequence joins TRBV29-1 and TRBJ1-1, with TRBD1 as a possible D gene (5 bases). Germline V gives CDR1 SQVTM, CDR2 ANQGSEA. The CDR3 covers 10 residues. The V end lost 6 bases, the J end lost 10 bases, and 12 bases lay between the germline ends. CDR3 DNA: TGCAGCGTGGGGGGGGGATTAGCTTTCTTT. Amino acid sequence: CSVGGGLAFF.

This clonotype was detected many times. V usage is TRBV6-2 or TRBV6-3 and J usage is TRBJ2-1; 12 bases are shared with TRBD2. V shed 0 bases and J 7 bases; nucleotides not matched to a gene: 4. The CDR3 extends over 16 amino acids. Germline loops: CDR1 MNHEY, CDR2 SVGEGT. CDR3: CASSYSASGRANEQFF. Written as DNA, the CDR3 is TGTGCCAGCAGTTACTCGGCTAGCGGGAGGGCTAATGAGCAGTTCTTC.

The chain links TRBV7-6 to TRBJ2-3, with a possible D match to TRBD2 (5 bases). Germline-derived CDR1 and CDR2 are SGHVS and FNYEAQ. Trimming left V 5 bases short and J 6 bases short, with 21 bases between. CDR3 length: 16 residues. The CDR3 loop is CASSQEASLYPDTQYF. The CDR3 bases are TGTGCCAGCAGCCAAGAGGCTAGCCTATACCCCGATACGCAGTATTTT. Together with reference TRBV7-6 and TRBJ2-3, the CDR3 gives the full variable domain: GAGVSQSPRYKVTKRGQDVALRCDPISGHVSLYWYRQALGQGPEFLTYFNYEAQQDKSGLPNDRFSAERPEGSISTLTIQRTEQRDSAMYRCASSQEASLYPDTQYFGPGTRLTVL.

V gene TRBV4-3 combines with J gene TRBJ1-2; weak D call: TRBD1 (5 bases). Germline V gene data show CDR1 as LGHNA and CDR2 as YSLEER. The CDR3 consists of 18 residues. Trimming pared 0 bases from V and 1 base from J, leaving 18 bases between. The CDR3 region has the DNA TGCGCCAGCAGCCAAGACCTGGGACGTGAACTCCTTAACTATGGCTACACCTTC. This sequence encodes CASSQDLGRELLNYGYTF.

This clonotype turned up a few times. The chain is built from TRBV7-6 and TRBJ2-1; D may correspond to TRBD1 or TRBD2 (5 bases each). The CDR3 sequence is 15 residues long. The ends were cut back, 0 bases at V and 9 bases at J, with 15 bases in the middle. Germline-derived CDR1 and CDR2 are SGHVS and FNYEAQ. For the CDR3, the DNA is TGTGCCAGCAGCTTAGCGCCGGGACGACTCGTTGAGCAGTTCTTC. It yields the protein CASSLAPGRLVEQFF.

This clonotype was recorded many times. This CDR3 is CSVEELDKYQETQYF. DNA of the CDR3: TGCAGCGTTGAAGAGTTGGACAAATACCAAGAGACCCAGTACTTC. V and J are TRBV29-1 and TRBJ2-5; tentatively, D is TRBD1 (5 bases). The CDR3 contains 15 residues. V was shortened by 0 bases and J by 0 bases, with 11 bases between the two germline ends. Germline V CDR1 and CDR2: SQVTM, ANQGSEA.